Following are 29 T cell receptor beta chains from one sample sequenced in a study of blood T cell repertoires in COVID-19. The protocol was immunoSEQ multiplex PCR, while the TCRdb copy is restricted to in-frame clones and leaves out a portion. The sample has 77,000 or so clones, 70% to 90% seen once. The specimen sequenced was peripheral blood. These receptor sequences come from a man in his fifties with active COVID-19.

The rearrangement links TRBV28 to TRBJ1-1, with D unclear. CDR1 and CDR2 from the germline V gene are MDHEN and SYDVKM. CDR3 length: 15 amino acids. Trimming removed 6 bases from V and 0 bases from J, with 14 bases in between. As DNA, the CDR3 is TGTGCCAGCAGCCTGGTGCAGGCTATGAACACTGAAGCTTTCTTT. Translation: CASSLVQAMNTEAFF.

For the CDR3, the DNA is TGTGCCAGCTCACCCGGGACTAGTAATCGGTACGAGCAGTACTTC. It translates to CASSPGTSNRYEQYF. This chain uses TRBV18 with TRBJ2-7, with 8 bases identical to TRBD2. The CDR3 totals 15 residues. The ends lost 3 bases at V and 4 bases at J; junction bases unmatched: 8. Germline lookup yields CDR1 KGHSH and CDR2 LQKENI. The entire variable domain, with the rest obtained from reference TRBV18 and TRBJ2-7, is as follows: NAGVMQNPRHLVRRRGQEARLRCSPMKGHSHVYWYRQLPEEGLKFMVYLQKENIIDESGMPKERFSAEFPKEGPSILRIQQVVRGDSAAYFCASSPGTSNRYEQYFGPGTRLTVT.

The genes are TRBV7-9 and TRBJ2-7; TRBD1 might be the D (5 bases). Trimming cost V 1 base and J 1 base, with 20 bases left between them. Germline V CDR1 and CDR2: SEHNR, FQNEAQ (reference sequence). CDR3 length equals 18 residues. The DNA for the CDR3 is TGTGCCAGCAGCTTAGTATCAACGTGGGGCGCCGCGTCCTACGAGCAGTACTTC. This gives the protein CASSLVSTWGAASYEQYF.

The chain employs TRBV5-1 and TRBJ2-3; D gene ambiguous. The CDR3 is 14 amino acids. The ends were cut back, 1 base at V and 0 bases at J, with 6 bases in the middle. From germline, CDR1 is SGHRS and CDR2 YFSETQ. In nucleotides, the CDR3 is TGCGCCAGCAGCTTGCGTCCCAGCACAGATACGCAGTATTTT. Its translation: CASSLRPSTDTQYF.

V gene TRBV19 combines with J gene TRBJ1-2; the D is unclear. This CDR3 is built from 12 residues. Trimming left V 6 bases short and J 7 bases short, with 12 bases between. Germline V gene data show CDR1 as LNHDA and CDR2 as SQIVND (reference sequence). The DNA of the CDR3 is TGTGCCAGTAGCCCGACGGGATTTGGCTACACCTTC. This codes for CASSPTGFGYTF.

The CDR3 spells CASSHVFGGTDSYEQYF. CDR3 nucleotide sequence: TGTGCCAGCAGCCATGTTTTTGGGGGGACAGACTCTTACGAGCAGTACTTC. J is TRBJ2-7 and V is TRBV4-2, with D possibly matching TRBD1 (7 bases). V lost 3 bases, J lost 4 bases, and 22 bases lay in between. The CDR3 spans 17 residues. Germline CDR1 reads LGHNA; CDR2 reads YNFKEQ.

This clone was found a few times. The rearrangement links TRBV4-1 to TRBJ1-1; D uncertain. The CDR3 contains 15 residues. CDR1 and CDR2 from the germline V gene are MGHRA and YSYEKL. V shed 0 bases and J shed 6 bases, with 14 bases lying between them. As DNA, the CDR3 is TGCGCCAGCAGCCAAGAGATCGCGGCTAAGGCTGAAGCTTTCTTT. Translation gives CASSQEIAAKAEAFF.

V gene TRBV19 combines with J gene TRBJ2-1; TRBD2 agrees at 10 bases. Germline values: CDR1 LNHDA, CDR2 SQIVND (reference sequence). CDR3 length: 16 amino acids. V gave up 9 bases and J gave up 6 bases; unmatched junction bases: 14. CDR3 amino acids: CASRKESGGASNEQFF. CDR3 sequence (DNA): TGTGCCAGCCGTAAAGAGAGCGGGGGGGCCTCCAATGAGCAGTTCTTC.

This rearrangement joins TRBV10-3 to TRBJ2-3, with 11 bases fitting TRBD2. The CDR3 has 13 residues. Germline V gene sequence: CDR1 ENHRY, CDR2 SYGVKD. Unmatched junction bases numbered 6, after V lost 10 bases and J lost 6 bases. DNA of the CDR3: TGTGCCACCACACTAGCGGGGGTGGATACGCAGTATTTT. Its translation is CATTLAGVDTQYF.

This sequence joins TRBV5-4 and TRBJ2-2; D may be TRBD2 (6 bases). The CDR3 is 14 residues long. Trimming removed 4 bases from V and 3 bases from J, with 10 bases in between. Germline CDR1 is SGHNT and CDR2 is YYREEE (reference sequence). The CDR3 spells CASSAPGDTGELFF. The DNA of the CDR3 is TGTGCCAGCAGCGCTCCGGGGGACACCGGGGAGCTGTTTTTT.

This chain joins TRBV28 and TRBJ1-2; 7 positions match TRBD1. Trimming cost V 5 bases and J 1 base; bases outside gene matches: 7. CDR3 length: 15 amino acids. Per germline, CDR1 MDHEN and CDR2 SYDVKM. In DNA, the CDR3 is TGTGCCAGCAGTCCTTACAGGGGCTATAACTATGGCTACACCTTC. Its protein product is CASSPYRGYNYGYTF.

The genes are TRBV30 and TRBJ2-5, with 8 bases lining up with TRBD2. CDR3 length: 13 residues. Trimming removed 2 bases from V and 2 bases from J; junction bases left unmatched: 1. Per germline, CDR1 GTSNPN and CDR2 SVGIG (reference sequence). The CDR3 loop is CAWSQRGQETQYF. The CDR3 DNA reads as TGTGCCTGGAGTCAGCGGGGGCAAGAGACCCAGTACTTC.

This chain joins TRBV5-5 and TRBJ1-6; no clear D. The germline V and J ends were trimmed by 5 bases and 1 base, with 10 bases remaining between them. This CDR3 is built from 15 residues. Germline CDR1 reads SGHKS; CDR2 reads YYEKEE (reference sequence). The CDR3 DNA follows: TGTGCCAGCAGGACTCGGGGTTCCTATAATTCACCCCTCCACTTT. Amino acid sequence: CASRTRGSYNSPLHF.

This clone was found a few times. The genes are TRBV27 and TRBJ2-2; D is perhaps TRBD1 (6 bases). Germline V gives CDR1 MNHEY, CDR2 SMNVEV (reference sequence). This CDR3 region has 12 residues. Trimming pared 4 bases from V and 11 bases from J, leaving 11 bases between. The CDR3 protein is CASSSLGAELFF. In nucleotides, the CDR3 is TGTGCCAGCAGTTCCTTGGGGGCTGAGCTGTTTTTT.

The chain employs TRBV29-1 and TRBJ2-5; D is possibly TRBD1 (6 bases). CDR1 and CDR2 (germline): SQVTM, ANQGSEA. The CDR3 is 12 amino acids. Trimming shortened V by 3 bases and J by 4 bases, and 9 bases separated the two germline ends. The CDR3 coding sequence is TGCAGCGTTGAGACAGGCGGAGAGACCCAGTACTTC. Translation gives CSVETGGETQYF.

This clone was counted between two and nine times. This chain joins TRBV2 and TRBJ1-5, with D possibly being TRBD1 (6 bases). This CDR3 has 14 amino acids. Germline assignment: CDR1 SNHLY and CDR2 FYNNEI. V lost 7 bases to trimming and J lost 3 bases, with 13 bases between them. The CDR3 sequence is CASTPTGPNQPQHF. Here the CDR3 DNA reads TGTGCCAGCACCCCTACAGGGCCCAATCAGCCCCAGCATTTT. Full variable domain (rest looked up from reference TRBV2 and TRBJ1-5): EPEVTQTPSHQVTQMGQEVILRCVPISNHLYFYWYRQILGQKVEFLVSFYNNEISEKSEIFDDQFSVERPDGSNFTLKIRSTKLEDSAMYFCASTPTGPNQPQHFGDGTRLSIL.

The V gene is TRBV27, the J gene TRBJ1-5, with 7 bases aligning to TRBD1. J was trimmed by 3 bases and V by 7 bases; bases with no gene match: 9. Per germline, CDR1 MNHEY and CDR2 SMNVEV (reference sequence). This CDR3 has 15 residues. CDR3 sequence: CASKPDRDINQPQHF. The CDR3 DNA reads TGTGCCAGCAAACCAGACAGGGACATCAATCAGCCCCAGCATTTT.

The chain recombines TRBV3-1 (or the pseudogene TRBV3-2) with TRBJ2-7, with D perhaps TRBD2 (5 bases). Germline V gene data show CDR1 as LGHDT and CDR2 as YNNKEL (reference sequence). The ends were cut back, 1 base at V and 4 bases at J, with 14 bases in the middle. This CDR3 is 15 amino acids long. The CDR3 loop is CASSQGPAGGYEQYF. The CDR3 nucleotides are TGTGCCAGCAGCCAAGGACCCGCCGGCGGGTACGAGCAGTACTTC.

By its share, this clone is medium-sized. The gene calls are TRBV6-6 and TRBJ2-1; D gene uncertain. Germline CDR1 and CDR2: MNHNY and SVGAGI (reference sequence). This CDR3 spans 11 amino acids. The V and J ends lost 5 bases and 9 bases respectively, with 8 bases between them. The CDR3 DNA is TGTGCCAGCAGTCCCTCGGGTGAGCAGTTCTTC. Encoded protein: CASSPSGEQFF.

The chain links TRBV11-3 to TRBJ2-7; 9 bases map to TRBD2. After removal of 5 bases from V and 6 bases from J, the junction contained 11 bases not matched to a gene. This CDR3 is built from 15 residues. Germline V lookup: CDR1 SGHNT, CDR2 YENEEA. This CDR3 reads CASSGRGGGRSEQYF. As DNA, the CDR3 is TGTGCCAGCAGCGGACGCGGGGGGGGGCGGAGCGAGCAGTACTTC.

This chain joins TRBV6-5 and TRBJ2-1; 8 bases map to TRBD1. This CDR3 contains 13 residues. Germline V gene lookup returns CDR1 MNHEY and CDR2 SVGAGI. Losses at the gene ends were 6 bases for V and 5 bases for J; bases not matched to a gene: 3. This CDR3 is CASRTDRDNEQFF. CDR3 coding DNA: TGTGCCAGCAGAACGGACAGGGACAATGAGCAGTTCTTC.

This chain joins TRBV12-3 or TRBV12-4 and TRBJ2-7, with no clear D. Deletions cut 3 bases from V and 0 bases from J, with 6 bases between. This CDR3 has 13 residues. The CDR3 protein is CASSLGSSYEQYF. The CDR3 nucleotides are TGTGCCAGCAGTTTGGGCAGCTCCTACGAGCAGTACTTC.

V usage is TRBV6-1 and J usage is TRBJ2-2, with TRBD2 as a possible D gene (5 bases). CDR3 length: 15 residues. Germline CDR1 reads MNHNS; CDR2 reads SASEGT. V was shortened by 0 bases and J by 4 bases, with 9 bases between the two germline ends. The CDR3 DNA is TGTGCCAGCAGTGAAGCGGGAGTAGGCACCGGGGAGCTGTTTTTT. This translates into CASSEAGVGTGELFF.

V and J are TRBV7-8 and TRBJ2-5; the D call may be TRBD1 or TRBD2 (5 bases each). In germline, CDR1 is SGHVS, CDR2 FQNEAQ. This CDR3 comprises 13 residues. The V gene lost 7 bases and the J gene lost 5 bases, with 14 bases spanning the gap. The CDR3 region is CASIRGPQETQYF. The CDR3 region has the DNA TGTGCCAGCATCCGGGGCCCTCAGGAGACCCAGTACTTC.

This CDR3 is CASSLGLGQNTDTQYF. DNA for the CDR3: TGTGCCAGCAGCTTGGGATTGGGACAGAACACAGATACGCAGTATTTT. The V and J genes are TRBV5-6 and TRBJ2-3; 7 positions agree with TRBD1. The V gene's germline CDR1 is SGHDT and CDR2 YYEEEE. CDR3 length: 16 amino acids. V was pared by 0 bases and J by 2 bases, with 6 bases of the junction left unmatched.

The J gene is TRBJ1-2, the V gene TRBV25-1, with D perhaps TRBD1 (5 bases). CDR3 length: 12 residues. V was shortened by 5 bases and J by 8 bases, with 12 bases between the two germline ends. Germline CDR1 is MGHDK and CDR2 is SYGVNS. The CDR3 nucleotides are TGTGCCAGCAGTCAATGGGGGGAGGGCTACACCTTC. Its protein is CASSQWGEGYTF.

The V call is TRBV7-9, the J call TRBJ2-7; 8 positions agree with TRBD1. The germline V gene encodes CDR1 SEHNR and CDR2 FQNEAQ (reference sequence). V shed 4 bases and J 4 bases; nucleotides not matched to a gene: 6. The CDR3 is 14 residues long. The CDR3 DNA reads TGTGCCAGCAGCTCGGGACAGGCAAGGTACGAGCAGTACTTC. Protein product: CASSSGQARYEQYF.

The J gene is TRBJ1-1, the V gene TRBV5-1; the D gene is possibly TRBD1 (6 bases). V gave up 2 bases and J gave up 1 base, with 15 bases separating them. The CDR3 length is 16 residues. Germline loops: CDR1 SGHRS, CDR2 YFSETQ. The CDR3 protein is CASSLETGLGNTEAFF. The DNA of the CDR3 is TGCGCCAGCAGCTTAGAGACAGGCCTCGGGAACACTGAAGCTTTCTTT.

The chain carries TRBV28 and TRBJ2-7, with 10 bases identical to TRBD1. Germline assignment: CDR1 MDHEN and CDR2 SYDVKM. V was pared by 4 bases and J by 0 bases, with 12 bases of the junction left unmatched. The CDR3 runs to 18 residues. The CDR3 protein is CASSSVPGQGKFSYEQYF. CDR3 coding DNA: TGTGCCAGCAGTTCCGTCCCGGGACAGGGGAAATTCTCCTACGAGCAGTACTTC.